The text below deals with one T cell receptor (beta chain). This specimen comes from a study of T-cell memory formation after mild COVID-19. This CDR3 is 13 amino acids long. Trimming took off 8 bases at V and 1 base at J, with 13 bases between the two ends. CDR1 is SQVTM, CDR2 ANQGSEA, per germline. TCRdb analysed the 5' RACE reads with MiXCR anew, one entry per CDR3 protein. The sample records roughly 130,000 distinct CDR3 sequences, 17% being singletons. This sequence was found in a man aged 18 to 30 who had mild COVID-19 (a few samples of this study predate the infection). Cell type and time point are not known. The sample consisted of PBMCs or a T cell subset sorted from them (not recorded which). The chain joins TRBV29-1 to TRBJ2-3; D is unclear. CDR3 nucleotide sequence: TGCAGCCTGACCAGTTCGGGCACAGATACGCAGTATTTT. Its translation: CSLTSSGTDTQYF.